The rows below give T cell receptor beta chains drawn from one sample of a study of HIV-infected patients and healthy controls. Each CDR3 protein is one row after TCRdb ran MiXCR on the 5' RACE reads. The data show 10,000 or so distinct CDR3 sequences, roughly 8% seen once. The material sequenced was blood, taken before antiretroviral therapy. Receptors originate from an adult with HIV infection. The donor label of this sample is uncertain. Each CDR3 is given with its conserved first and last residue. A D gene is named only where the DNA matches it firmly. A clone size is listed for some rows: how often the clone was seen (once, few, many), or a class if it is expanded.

DNA: TGTGCCAGCAGTGAGGACTATTCTTCTAATGAAAAACTGTTTTTT
CDR3: CASSEDYSSNEKLFF
D: -
V: TRBV25-1
size: medium-sized
J: TRBJ1-4

DNA: TGTGCCATCAGTGATGGAGCGGGGGGCGATACAGATACGCAGTATTTT
CDR3: CAISDGAGGDTDTQYF
D: TRBD2
V: TRBV10-3
size: many
J: TRBJ2-3

DNA: TGTGCCAGCTCACCTCTAGCGGGAGAAGGCGGGGAGCTGTTTTTT
CDR3: CASSPLAGEGGELFF
D: TRBD2
V: TRBV18
size: -
J: TRBJ2-2

DNA: TGCGCCAGCGGGACAGGGGCCTACGAGCAGTACTTC
CDR3: CASGTGAYEQYF
D: TRBD1
V: TRBV5-1
size: many
J: TRBJ2-7

DNA: TGCAGTGCTAGACCTTATAGGCAAGAGACCCAGTACTTC
CDR3: CSARPYRQETQYF
D: -
V: TRBV20-1
size: many
J: TRBJ2-5

DNA: TGTGCCAGCAGCCCCCGGACTTTACCCGAAGCTTTCTTT
CDR3: CASSPRTLPEAFF
D: -
V: TRBV13
size: many
J: TRBJ1-1

DNA: TGTGCCAGCAGCTTGTCCGGGACAGGGGGGTGGCGTAGCAATCAGCCCCAGCATTTT
CDR3: CASSLSGTGGWRSNQPQHF
D: TRBD1
V: TRBV7-2
size: many
J: TRBJ1-5

DNA: TGTGCCAGCAGATACGGGACTAGCGAATACAATGAGCAGTTCTTC
CDR3: CASRYGTSEYNEQFF
D: TRBD2
V: TRBV12-3/TRBV12-4
size: many
J: TRBJ2-1

DNA: TGTGCCAGCAGCGCCCCCTTAGGGAGCCGTAACACCGGGGAGCTGTTTTTT
CDR3: CASSAPLGSRNTGELFF
D: -
V: TRBV9
size: many
J: TRBJ2-2

DNA: TGTGCCAGCAGCTTAGACGGCACAGCTGGGGCCAACGTCCTGACTTTC
CDR3: CASSLDGTAGANVLTF
D: -
V: TRBV7-6
size: many
J: TRBJ2-6

DNA: TGTGCCAGCAGTCAAGCGGGAGTTAGCAAAAGTGAGCAGTTCTTC
CDR3: CASSQAGVSKSEQFF
D: TRBD2
V: TRBV28
size: -
J: TRBJ2-1

DNA: TGTGCCAGCAGCCCGGCCAGGGAGCGGTATGGCTACACCTTC
CDR3: CASSPARERYGYTF
D: -
V: TRBV3-1
size: few
J: TRBJ1-2

DNA: TGCAGTGCTACACCACGGCTGACAGGGAGGAGTGGCTACACCTTC
CDR3: CSATPRLTGRSGYTF
D: TRBD1
V: TRBV20-1
size: many
J: TRBJ1-2

DNA: TGTGCCAGCAGTGAATGGCGGGGGGACAGGGGTTTCTCACCCCTCCACTTT
CDR3: CASSEWRGDRGFSPLHF
D: TRBD1
V: TRBV25-1
size: medium-sized
J: TRBJ1-6

DNA: TGTGCCAGCAGCAACAGGGGGAAAGGCACTGAAGCTTTCTTT
CDR3: CASSNRGKGTEAFF
D: TRBD1
V: TRBV7-9
size: many
J: TRBJ1-1

DNA: TGTGCCAGCAGCCCGCGGGGGGCTTTCTACAATGAGCAGTTCTTC
CDR3: CASSPRGAFYNEQFF
D: TRBD2
V: TRBV12-3/TRBV12-4
size: many
J: TRBJ2-1

DNA: TGCGCCAGCAGCCAAGGGGTGGCAGGAAATGAAAAACTGTTTTTT
CDR3: CASSQGVAGNEKLFF
D: -
V: TRBV4-1
size: -
J: TRBJ1-4

DNA: TGCAGCGTCCCGGGACGGAAAATTTCTGACTACGAGCAGTACTTC
CDR3: CSVPGRKISDYEQYF
D: -
V: TRBV29-1
size: medium-sized
J: TRBJ2-7

DNA: TGTGCCAGCAGCCAAGGACCGGGACACATCTACGAGCAGTACTTC
CDR3: CASSQGPGHIYEQYF
D: -
V: TRBV4-2
size: many
J: TRBJ2-7

DNA: TGTGCCAGCAGCTTAGAAGCGACTAGCGTGAACTTGGCCAAAAACATTCAGTACTTC
CDR3: CASSLEATSVNLAKNIQYF
D: TRBD2
V: TRBV11-2
size: many
J: TRBJ2-4

DNA: TGTGCCAGCAGCCCTCTCCGGACTGCTAATGAAAAACTGTTTTTT
CDR3: CASSPLRTANEKLFF
D: -
V: TRBV14
size: -
J: TRBJ1-4

DNA: TGTGCCAGCAGTTACTCGAATAGTGCTGGAACCCAGTACTTC
CDR3: CASSYSNSAGTQYF
D: -
V: TRBV6-5
size: -
J: TRBJ2-5

DNA: TGTGCCAGCAGCCTGGGACTAGCGGGGACCGGGGAGCTGTTTTTT
CDR3: CASSLGLAGTGELFF
D: TRBD2
V: TRBV7-2
size: -
J: TRBJ2-2

DNA: TGTGCCAGCAGCCGGGGGGGACAGATTAATAGCAATCAGCCCCAGCATTTT
CDR3: CASSRGGQINSNQPQHF
D: TRBD1
V: TRBV27
size: many
J: TRBJ1-5

DNA: TGTGCCAGCAGCGTACTTAAAATGGGCATAATCGGCACTGAAGCTTTCTTT
CDR3: CASSVLKMGIIGTEAFF
D: -
V: TRBV12-3/TRBV12-4
size: many
J: TRBJ1-1

DNA: TGTGCCAGCAGCCGAGGGTCAGGGGCTGACTATGGCTACACCTTC
CDR3: CASSRGSGADYGYTF
D: -
V: TRBV3-1
size: many
J: TRBJ1-2

DNA: TGTGCCAGCATTGCTCTCGGGGTCCGCACAGATACGCAGTATTTT
CDR3: CASIALGVRTDTQYF
D: -
V: TRBV12-3/TRBV12-4
size: many
J: TRBJ2-3

DNA: TGCAGCGTCGCCACATCGACTAGCGGGGAGACCCAGTACTTC
CDR3: CSVATSTSGETQYF
D: TRBD2
V: TRBV29-1
size: many
J: TRBJ2-5

DNA: TGTGCCAGCAGTCCGGGAGGGGGAGAGACCCAGTACTTC
CDR3: CASSPGGGETQYF
D: TRBD2
V: TRBV6-5
size: -
J: TRBJ2-5

DNA: TGCAGTGCTATTACCACCTCCTACGAGCAGTACTTC
CDR3: CSAITTSYEQYF
D: -
V: TRBV20-1
size: medium-sized
J: TRBJ2-7

DNA: TGCGCCAGTCACGACGGGACAGGGCGGACTGAAGCTTTCTTT
CDR3: CASHDGTGRTEAFF
D: TRBD1
V: TRBV5-1
size: few
J: TRBJ1-1

DNA: TGTGCCAGCAGCTGGGACAGGGCCACTGAAGCTTTCTTT
CDR3: CASSWDRATEAFF
D: TRBD1
V: TRBV5-4
size: few
J: TRBJ1-1

DNA: TGTGCCAGCAGCCCAGCCGGGACAGGGATGGTCGGCTACACCTTC
CDR3: CASSPAGTGMVGYTF
D: TRBD1
V: TRBV3-1
size: few
J: TRBJ1-2

DNA: TGTGCCATCAGTGAGTCGCCTCAGGATAATTCACCCCTCCACTTT
CDR3: CAISESPQDNSPLHF
D: -
V: TRBV10-3
size: many
J: TRBJ1-6

DNA: TGTGCTAGTGGTTTCAACTACAATGAGCAGTTCTTC
CDR3: CASGFNYNEQFF
D: -
V: TRBV12-5
size: few
J: TRBJ2-1

DNA: TGCGCCAGCAGTGTAGGGAGACAAGAGACCCAGTACTTC
CDR3: CASSVGRQETQYF
D: -
V: TRBV10-2
size: -
J: TRBJ2-5

DNA: TGTGCCAGCAGTGAGATAACGGGGACCTCTGGAAACACCATATATTTT
CDR3: CASSEITGTSGNTIYF
D: -
V: TRBV2
size: large
J: TRBJ1-3

DNA: TGTGCCAGCAGTTACTCGATCGGGGTTTGGTCGGCCTACGAGCAGTACTTC
CDR3: CASSYSIGVWSAYEQYF
D: -
V: TRBV6-5
size: -
J: TRBJ2-7

DNA: TGTGCCAGCTCACCAGAACTCGGTAATGAAAAACTGTTTTTT
CDR3: CASSPELGNEKLFF
D: -
V: TRBV18
size: few
J: TRBJ1-4

DNA: TGTGCCAGCAGCAAAGACGGTCAGGGTTTCAATCAGCCCCAGCATTTT
CDR3: CASSKDGQGFNQPQHF
D: -
V: TRBV21-1
size: many
J: TRBJ1-5

DNA: TGTGCCAGCAGTTCCGAGGGACAGACATACAATGAGCAGTTCTTC
CDR3: CASSSEGQTYNEQFF
D: TRBD1
V: TRBV12-3/TRBV12-4
size: many
J: TRBJ2-1

DNA: TGTGCCAGCAGTTCGACAGGGGGCCAAGAGACCCAGTACTTC
CDR3: CASSSTGGQETQYF
D: TRBD1
V: TRBV12-3/TRBV12-4
size: many
J: TRBJ2-5

DNA: TGTGCCAGCTCACCACCTAAGGGGGCAGGGTACGAGCAGTACTTC
CDR3: CASSPPKGAGYEQYF
D: TRBD1
V: TRBV18
size: many
J: TRBJ2-7

DNA: TGTGCCAGCAGCTTCTTCGACAGGGCCACTGAAGCTTTCTTT
CDR3: CASSFFDRATEAFF
D: TRBD1
V: TRBV5-5
size: medium-sized
J: TRBJ1-1

DNA: TGTGCCAGCAACCCCGCTAGCGGAAGCACAGATACGCAGTATTTT
CDR3: CASNPASGSTDTQYF
D: TRBD2
V: TRBV28
size: many
J: TRBJ2-3

DNA: TGTGCCAGCAGCTTGGCGGGACTAGAGAGGAATGAGCAGTTCTTC
CDR3: CASSLAGLERNEQFF
D: TRBD2
V: TRBV5-5
size: many
J: TRBJ2-1

DNA: TGTGCCAGCAGCCAAGTAGGAAGCGTGGTTTCGTACCAAGAGACCCAGTACTTC
CDR3: CASSQVGSVVSYQETQYF
D: -
V: TRBV3-1
size: many
J: TRBJ2-5

DNA: TGTGCCAGCTCCGGCTCTGGGGCCAACGTCCTGACTTTC
CDR3: CASSGSGANVLTF
D: -
V: TRBV6-5
size: few
J: TRBJ2-6

DNA: TGTGCCAGCAGCCCACTCCGGACAGGGGGCTTGGTCAATCAGCCCCAGCATTTT
CDR3: CASSPLRTGGLVNQPQHF
D: TRBD1
V: TRBV6-5
size: -
J: TRBJ1-5

DNA: TGTGCCAGCAGTCGGGAGTCCCAAGAGACCCAGTACTTC
CDR3: CASSRESQETQYF
D: -
V: TRBV6-5
size: many
J: TRBJ2-5

DNA: TGTGCCACCAGTGGTGGACAGGTCAATCTCTCTGGAAACACCATATATTTT
CDR3: CATSGGQVNLSGNTIYF
D: TRBD1
V: TRBV24-1
size: many
J: TRBJ1-3

DNA: TGTGCCAGCAGTCCGTCGTCCTACGAGCAGTACTTC
CDR3: CASSPSSYEQYF
D: -
V: TRBV6-6
size: many
J: TRBJ2-7

DNA: TGTGCCAGCAGAGAGCGGGGACCGGGCAATGAGCAGTTCTTC
CDR3: CASRERGPGNEQFF
D: TRBD2
V: TRBV25-1
size: many
J: TRBJ2-1